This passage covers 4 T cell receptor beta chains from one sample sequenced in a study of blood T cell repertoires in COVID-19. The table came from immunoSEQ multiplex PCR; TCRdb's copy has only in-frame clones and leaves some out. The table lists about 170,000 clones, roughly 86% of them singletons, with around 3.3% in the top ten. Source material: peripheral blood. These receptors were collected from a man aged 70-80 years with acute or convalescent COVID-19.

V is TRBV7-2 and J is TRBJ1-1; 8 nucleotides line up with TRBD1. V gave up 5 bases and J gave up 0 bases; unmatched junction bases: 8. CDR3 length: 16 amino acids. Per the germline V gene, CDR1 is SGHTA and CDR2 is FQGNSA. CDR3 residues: CASSMDREGMNTEAFF. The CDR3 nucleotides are TGTGCCAGCAGCATGGACAGGGAAGGGATGAACACTGAAGCTTTCTTT.

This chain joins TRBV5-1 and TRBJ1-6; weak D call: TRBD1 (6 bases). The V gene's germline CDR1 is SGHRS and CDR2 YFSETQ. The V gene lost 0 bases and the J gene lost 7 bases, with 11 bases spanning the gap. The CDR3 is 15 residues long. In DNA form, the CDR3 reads TGCGCCAGCAGCTTGGAACCGGGGGGCAATTCACCCCTCCACTTT. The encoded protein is CASSLEPGGNSPLHF.

CDR3 loop: CATSADRGRVNYGYTF. CDR3 in DNA: TGTGCCACCAGCGCGGACAGGGGGCGCGTAAACTATGGCTACACCTTC. The genes are TRBV15 and TRBJ1-2; 11 bases are shared with TRBD1. The CDR3 contains 16 residues. Losses at the gene ends were 5 bases for V and 2 bases for J; bases not matched to a gene: 7. Germline V gene data show CDR1 as LNHNV and CDR2 as YYDKDF (reference sequence).

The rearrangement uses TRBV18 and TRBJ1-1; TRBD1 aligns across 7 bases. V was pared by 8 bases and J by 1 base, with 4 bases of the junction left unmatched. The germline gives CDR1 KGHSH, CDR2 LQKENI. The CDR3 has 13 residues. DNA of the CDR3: TGTGCCAGCACCCGGGACAGGAACACTGAAGCTTTCTTT. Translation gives CASTRDRNTEAFF.